The 2 T cell receptor beta chains reported below all come from one sample, sequenced in a study of blood T cell repertoires in COVID-19. The table came from immunoSEQ multiplex PCR; TCRdb's copy has only in-frame clones and leaves some out. The sample records about 240,000 clones, roughly 80% being singletons. Sequencing was done on a sample of peripheral blood. The origin of the receptors is a woman aged 80 or over with COVID-19, enrolled during active disease.

The rearrangement links TRBV5-6 to TRBJ1-2; 7 positions match TRBD1. Germline V gene data show CDR1 as SGHDT and CDR2 as YYEEEE. This CDR3 comprises 15 residues. Germline trimming cut 4 bases from V and 7 bases from J; bases unmatched to any gene: 13. CDR3 coding DNA: TGTGCCAGCAGCCCAAGTGGGCGACAGGGAGCTGGCTACACCTTC. This translates into CASSPSGRQGAGYTF.

This chain joins TRBV5-1 and TRBJ1-6; TRBD1 matches at 7 bases. There are 16 residues in the CDR3. The V segment lost 0 bases and the J segment 7 bases; nucleotides outside the gene matches: 7. Germline V gives CDR1 SGHRS, CDR2 YFSETQ. As DNA, the CDR3 is TGCGCCAGCAGCTTGGACAGGGGAATCCGAAATTCACCCCTCCACTTT. This encodes CASSLDRGIRNSPLHF.